The 15 T cell receptor beta chains below come from one sample, sequenced in a study of blood T cell repertoires in COVID-19. The table came from immunoSEQ multiplex PCR; TCRdb's copy has only in-frame clones and leaves some out. The sample records 150,000 to 200,000 clones, roughly four fifths being singletons. The sample consisted of peripheral blood. These receptors were taken from a woman aged 80 or older with acute or convalescent COVID-19.

The chain couples TRBV2 to TRBJ1-5; no firm D call. The CDR3 is 14 amino acids. CDR1 and CDR2 from the germline V gene are SNHLY and FYNNEI. V gave up 3 bases and J gave up 5 bases, with 11 bases separating them. CDR3 coding DNA: TGTGCCAGCAGTGACTACAGATCCTATCAGCCCCAGCATTTT. Translation gives CASSDYRSYQPQHF. The full variable domain, its missing parts supplied by reference TRBV2 and TRBJ1-5, is EPEVTQTPSHQVTQMGQEVILRCVPISNHLYFYWYRQILGQKVEFLVSFYNNEISEKSEIFDDQFSVERPDGSNFTLKIRSTKLEDSAMYFCASSDYRSYQPQHFGDGTRLSIL.

The rearrangement links TRBV5-1 to TRBJ2-5; a possible D gene is TRBD1 (6 bases). The CDR3 has 16 amino acids. From germline, CDR1 is SGHRS and CDR2 YFSETQ. The ends were cut back, 5 bases at V and 0 bases at J, with 17 bases in the middle. The CDR3 region is CASRPLLTGHQETQYF. CDR3 nucleotides: TGCGCCAGCAGGCCCCTCTTGACAGGACACCAAGAGACCCAGTACTTC.

The V call is TRBV29-1, the J call TRBJ2-7; 8 bases are shared with TRBD1. The germline CDR1 and CDR2 sequences are SQVTM and ANQGSEA. Unmatched junction bases numbered 9, after V lost 2 bases and J lost 9 bases. The CDR3 is 13 residues long. CDR3 residues: CSVEISGGGGQYF. The CDR3 DNA sequence: TGCAGCGTTGAAATCTCAGGGGGCGGTGGGCAGTACTTC.

This clone was observed a handful of times. The chain uses TRBV6-5 and TRBJ2-7; D perhaps matches TRBD1 (5 bases). Germline V CDR1 and CDR2: MNHEY, SVGAGI. V gave up 5 bases and J gave up 4 bases, with 15 bases separating them. The CDR3 is 14 amino acids. CDR3 sequence: CASSNVGASYEQYF. CDR3 sequence (DNA): TGTGCCAGCAGTAATGTAGGGGCTTCGTACGAGCAGTACTTC.

V and J are TRBV6-2 or TRBV6-3 and TRBJ2-7; 13 positions agree with TRBD2. V gave up 4 bases and J gave up 0 bases; unmatched junction bases: 9. CDR1 is MNHEY and CDR2 is SVGEGT in the germline V gene. The CDR3 has 18 residues. The CDR3 here is CASSFGLAGEIVSYEQYF. CDR3 DNA sequence: TGTGCCAGCAGTTTTGGACTAGCGGGAGAAATCGTCTCCTACGAGCAGTACTTC.

The V call is TRBV6-2 or TRBV6-3, the J call TRBJ2-5; D perhaps matches TRBD1 (5 bases). The CDR3 has 20 residues. Germline V CDR1 and CDR2: MNHEY, SVGEGT. Deletions cut 2 bases from V and 7 bases from J, with 32 bases between. The CDR3 here is CASSYGVSPGMPGRQGTQYF. In nucleotides, the CDR3 is TGTGCCAGCAGTTACGGGGTCAGCCCAGGGATGCCAGGAAGGCAGGGGACCCAGTACTTC.

The chain has TRBV14 and TRBJ2-2, with D unresolved. The CDR3 extends over 15 amino acids. Germline CDR1 is SGHDN and CDR2 is FVKESK. The V and J ends lost 0 bases and 5 bases respectively, with 10 bases between them. CDR3 DNA: TGTGCCAGCAGCCAAGATCTCGGAGCGACCGGGGAGCTGTTTTTT. Translating it yields CASSQDLGATGELFF.

V usage is TRBV5-1 and J usage is TRBJ1-4; D call uncertain. Trimming removed 7 bases from V and 1 base from J, with 11 bases in between. The CDR3 has 14 residues. Germline CDR1 and CDR2: SGHRS and YFSETQ. The CDR3 bases are TGCGCCAGCGCCGAAGGAGGAACTAATGAAAAACTGTTTTTT. Protein sequence: CASAEGGTNEKLFF. Supplemented by reference TRBV5-1 and TRBJ1-4, the full variable domain reads KAGVTQTPRYLIKTRGQQVTLSCSPISGHRSVSWYQQTPGQGLQFLFEYFSETQRNKGNFPGRFSGRQFSNSRSEMNVSTLELGDSALYLCASAEGGTNEKLFFGSGTQLSVL.

This clone was seen once. The chain links TRBV3-1 (or the pseudogene TRBV3-2) to TRBJ2-6; 7 bases line up with TRBD1. Germline V gives CDR1 LGHDT, CDR2 YNNKEL (reference sequence). With 4 bases clipped from V and 3 bases from J, the junction kept 3 bases outside the gene matches. The length of the CDR3 is 15 residues. The CDR3 nucleotides are TGTGCCAGCAGCCGGGACAGAGGTGGGGCCAACGTCCTGACTTTC. It translates to CASSRDRGGANVLTF.

The CDR3 sequence: CASSYQYGYTF. CDR3 DNA sequence: TGTGCCAGCAGTTACCAGTATGGCTACACCTTC. J is TRBJ1-2 and V is TRBV6-2 or TRBV6-3; D remains ambiguous. Germline CDR1 MNHEY, CDR2 SVGEGT. This CDR3 contains 11 residues. V was cut by 2 bases and J by 5 bases, with 3 bases left in between.

The V gene is TRBV27, the J gene TRBJ1-2; tentative D call: TRBD1 (5 bases). Trimming pared 2 bases from V and 4 bases from J, leaving 17 bases between. The CDR3 is 16 residues long. The germline V gene has CDR1 MNHEY and CDR2 SMNVEV (reference sequence). As DNA, the CDR3 is TGTGCCAGCAGTTTACAGGGAGGGGCCTCCCTCTATGGCTACACCTTC. The encoded protein is CASSLQGGASLYGYTF.

V gene TRBV18 combines with J gene TRBJ1-2; no definite D call. The ends were cut back, 0 bases at V and 8 bases at J, with 16 bases in the middle. CDR3 length: 15 residues. Per the germline V gene, CDR1 is KGHSH and CDR2 is LQKENI. The DNA for the CDR3 is TGTGCCAGCTCACCACCCCGGGCGGCGACGGGGGGCTACACCTTC. This encodes CASSPPRAATGGYTF.

The J gene is TRBJ2-2, the V gene TRBV5-4; 9 nucleotides align to TRBD2. Germline V gene sequence: CDR1 SGHNT, CDR2 YYREEE (reference sequence). With 4 bases clipped from V and 7 bases from J, the junction kept 8 bases outside the gene matches. The CDR3 length is 15 residues. CDR3 in amino acids: CASSNEAGGGGELFF. Here the CDR3 DNA reads TGTGCCAGCAGCAACGAGGCGGGGGGGGGCGGGGAGCTGTTTTTT. The full variable domain, with the rest looked up from reference TRBV5-4 and TRBJ2-2, is ETGVTQSPTHLIKTRGQQVTLRCSSQSGHNTVSWYQQALGQGPQFIFQYYREEENGRGNFPPRFSGLQFPNYSSELNVNALELDDSALYLCASSNEAGGGGELFFGEGSRLTVL.

This clone has more than one count but fewer than ten. This chain links TRBV4-1 with TRBJ2-7; 13 positions match TRBD2. This CDR3 has 14 residues. With 4 bases clipped from V and 5 bases from J, the junction kept 2 bases outside the gene matches. Germline CDR1 reads MGHRA; CDR2 reads YSYEKL. CDR3 protein: CASSRLAGGDEQYF. CDR3 sequence (DNA): TGCGCCAGCAGCCGACTAGCGGGAGGAGACGAGCAGTACTTC.

This chain joins TRBV6-2 or TRBV6-3 and TRBJ2-2; 12 bases map to TRBD2. CDR3 size: 18 residues. Germline lookup yields CDR1 MNHEY and CDR2 SVGEGT. With V trimmed by 6 bases and J by 5 bases, 13 bases remained unmatched. As DNA, the CDR3 is TGTGCCAGCAGCTCGCGACTAGCGGGAGACATTAATACCGGGGAGCTGTTTTTT. This codes for CASSSRLAGDINTGELFF.